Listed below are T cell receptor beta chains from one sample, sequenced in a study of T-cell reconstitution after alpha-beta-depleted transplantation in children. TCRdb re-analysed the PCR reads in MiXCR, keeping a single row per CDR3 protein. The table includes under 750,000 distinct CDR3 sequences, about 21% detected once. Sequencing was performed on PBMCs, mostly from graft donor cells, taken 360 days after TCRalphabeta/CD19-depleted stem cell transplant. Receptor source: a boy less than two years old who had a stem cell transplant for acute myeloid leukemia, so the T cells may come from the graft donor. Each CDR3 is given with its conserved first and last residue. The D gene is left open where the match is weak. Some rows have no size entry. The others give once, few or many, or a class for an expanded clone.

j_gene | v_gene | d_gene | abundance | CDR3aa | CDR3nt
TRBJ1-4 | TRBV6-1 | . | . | CASSEYHGEKLFF | TGTGCCAGCAGTGAATATCACGGTGAAAAACTGTTTTTT
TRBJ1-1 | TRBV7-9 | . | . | CASTSGQTEAFF | TGTGCCAGCACCTCCGGCCAGACTGAAGCTTTCTTT
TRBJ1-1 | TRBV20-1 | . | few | CSARSRRNTEAFF | TGCAGTGCTAGGAGCAGGAGGAACACTGAAGCTTTCTTT
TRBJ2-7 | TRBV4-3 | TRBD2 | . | CASSQDGLAGGGDEQYF | TGCGCCAGCAGCCAAGATGGTCTAGCGGGGGGTGGCGACGAGCAGTACTTC
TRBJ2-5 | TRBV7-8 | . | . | CASRETSFGETQYF | TGTGCCAGTAGAGAAACTTCCTTCGGGGAGACCCAGTACTTC
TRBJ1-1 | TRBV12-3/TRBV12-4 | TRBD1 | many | CASRGTGQTEAFF | TGTGCCAGCAGGGGGACAGGACAAACTGAAGCTTTCTTT
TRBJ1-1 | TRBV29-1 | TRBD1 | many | CSVVTGVNTEAFF | TGCAGCGTTGTGACAGGGGTGAACACTGAAGCTTTCTTT
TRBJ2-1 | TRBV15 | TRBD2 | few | CATSRLGGAYNEQFF | TGTGCCACCAGCAGGTTGGGGGGGGCCTACAATGAGCAGTTCTTC
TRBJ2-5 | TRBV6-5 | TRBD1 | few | CASSYPSTGKETQYF | TGTGCCAGCAGTTACCCTTCGACAGGGAAAGAGACCCAGTACTTC
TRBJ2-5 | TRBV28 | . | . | CASSSQSWETQYF | TGTGCCAGCAGTTCTCAGTCGTGGGAGACCCAGTACTTC
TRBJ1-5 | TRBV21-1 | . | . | CASSKGGGQGPNQPQHF | TGTGCCAGCAGCAAAGGGGGGGGACAGGGACCCAATCAGCCCCAGCATTTT
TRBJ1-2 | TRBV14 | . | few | CASSPSGSVPGSNYGYTF | TGTGCCAGCAGTCCGAGTGGATCAGTGCCGGGGTCAAATTATGGCTACACCTTC
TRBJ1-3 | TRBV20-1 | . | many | CSAADGNTIYF | TGCAGTGCCGCTGACGGGAACACCATATATTTT
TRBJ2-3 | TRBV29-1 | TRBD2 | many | CSAGGSWGDTQYF | TGCAGCGCCGGGGGGAGTTGGGGAGATACGCAGTATTTT
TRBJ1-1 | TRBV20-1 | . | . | CSARDWASPTEAFF | TGCAGTGCTAGAGATTGGGCCAGCCCAACCGAAGCTTTCTTT
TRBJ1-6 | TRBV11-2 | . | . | CASSSTGSSPLHF | TGTGCCAGCAGCTCCACAGGGAGTTCACCCCTCCACTTT
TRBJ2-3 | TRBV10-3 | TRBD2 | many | CAISESRGGTDTQYF | TGTGCCATCAGTGAGTCCCGGGGGGGCACAGATACGCAGTATTTT
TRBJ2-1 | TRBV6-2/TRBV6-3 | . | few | CASSRTFASYNEQFF | TGTGCCAGCAGTAGGACTTTCGCCTCCTACAATGAGCAGTTCTTC
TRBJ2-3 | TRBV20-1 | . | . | CSARARKGGTDTQYF | TGCAGTGCTAGAGCCCGAAAGGGGGGCACAGATACGCAGTATTTT
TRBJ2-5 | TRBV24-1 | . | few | CATSDPGRETQYF | TGTGCCACCAGTGATCCAGGACGCGAGACCCAGTACTTC
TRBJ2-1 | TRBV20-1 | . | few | CSARPQGQAPYNEQFF | TGCAGTGCTAGACCCCAGGGGCAGGCCCCTTACAATGAGCAGTTCTTC
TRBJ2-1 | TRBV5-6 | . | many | CASTRTFTNEQFF | TGTGCCAGCACCCGGACTTTTACCAATGAGCAGTTCTTC
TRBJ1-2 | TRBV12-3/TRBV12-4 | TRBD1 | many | CASSLTGQPYGYTF | TGTGCCAGCAGTTTAACGGGACAGCCCTATGGCTACACCTTC
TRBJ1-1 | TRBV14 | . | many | CASSARGMNTEAFF | TGTGCCAGCAGCGCCAGGGGAATGAACACTGAAGCTTTCTTT
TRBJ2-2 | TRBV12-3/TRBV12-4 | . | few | CASSLARITGELFF | TGTGCCAGCAGTTTAGCGCGTATTACCGGGGAGCTGTTTTTT
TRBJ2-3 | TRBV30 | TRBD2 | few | CAWSVGLGMDTQYF | TGTGCCTGGAGTGTAGGACTAGGCATGGATACGCAGTATTTT
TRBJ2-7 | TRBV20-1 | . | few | CSARVFGGEQYF | TGCAGTGCTAGAGTGTTCGGGGGCGAGCAGTACTTC
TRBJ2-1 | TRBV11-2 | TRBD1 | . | CASSTKKGARDEQFF | TGTGCCAGCAGCACCAAGAAGGGGGCGCGGGATGAGCAGTTCTTC
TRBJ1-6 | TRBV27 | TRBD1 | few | CASSLSQGPSGGSPLHF | TGTGCCAGCAGTTTATCACAGGGGCCAAGCGGAGGTTCACCCCTCCACTTT
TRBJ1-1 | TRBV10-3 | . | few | CAISKSPTGLTNTEAFF | TGTGCCATCAGTAAGTCCCCCACGGGACTTACGAACACTGAAGCTTTCTTT
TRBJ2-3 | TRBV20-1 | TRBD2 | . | CSARVPGTSGNSAQYF | TGCAGTGCTAGAGTTCCCGGGACTAGCGGGAACTCTGCGCAGTATTTT
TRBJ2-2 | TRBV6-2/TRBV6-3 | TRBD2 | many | CASSSSGGRNTGELFF | TGTGCCAGCAGTTCTAGCGGGGGCCGCAACACCGGGGAGCTGTTTTTT
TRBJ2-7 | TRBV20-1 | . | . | CSALGEGVLSYEQYF | TGCAGTGCTCTCGGGGAGGGGGTTTTATCCTACGAGCAGTACTTC
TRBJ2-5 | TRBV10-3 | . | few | CAISEDGVGQETQYF | TGTGCCATCAGTGAGGACGGCGTGGGCCAAGAGACCCAGTACTTC
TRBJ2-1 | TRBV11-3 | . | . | CASSLVAVPSSYNEQFF | TGTGCCAGCAGCTTAGTGGCCGTCCCGAGCTCCTACAATGAGCAGTTCTTC
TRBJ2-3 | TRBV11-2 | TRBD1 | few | CASSLVRTGNPDTQYF | TGTGCCAGCAGCTTAGTTAGGACAGGGAATCCAGATACGCAGTATTTT
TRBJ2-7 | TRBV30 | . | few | CAWSRDTAYEQYF | TGTGCCTGGAGCCGGGACACGGCCTACGAGCAGTACTTC
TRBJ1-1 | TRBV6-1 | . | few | CASMKGPQAFF | TGTGCCAGCATGAAGGGCCCGCAAGCTTTCTTT
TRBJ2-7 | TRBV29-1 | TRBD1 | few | CSVETGENYEQYF | TGCAGCGTGGAGACAGGGGAAAACTACGAGCAGTACTTC
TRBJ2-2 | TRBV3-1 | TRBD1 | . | CASCTGGYGELFF | TGTGCCAGCTGTACAGGGGGCTACGGGGAGCTGTTTTTT
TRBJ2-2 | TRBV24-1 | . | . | CATKLLNTGELFF | TGTGCCACCAAACTACTCAACACCGGGGAGCTGTTTTTT
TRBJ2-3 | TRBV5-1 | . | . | CASSLGGEGTQYF | TGCGCCAGCAGCCTTGGAGGGGAAGGTACGCAGTATTTT
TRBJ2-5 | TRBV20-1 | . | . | CSAISRRGAETQYF | TGCAGTGCTATCTCCAGGCGAGGAGCGGAGACCCAGTACTTC
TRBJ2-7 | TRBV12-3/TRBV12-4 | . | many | CASSLDSFRHQPWFAYEQYF | TGTGCCAGCAGTTTAGATAGTTTTCGCCACCAGCCGTGGTTTGCCTACGAGCAGTACTTC
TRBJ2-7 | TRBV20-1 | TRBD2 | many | CSADGLAGDSSYEQYF | TGCAGTGCGGACGGACTAGCGGGGGATTCCTCCTACGAGCAGTACTTC